The rows below give T cell receptor beta chains drawn from one sample of a study of cytomegalovirus exposure and HLA in healthy donors. Assay used: immunoSEQ multiplex PCR; TCRdb lists only in-frame clones, some missing. The sample lists 100,000 to 150,000 clones; less than 85% were seen once. The specimen sequenced was PBMCs. These receptors originate from a female donor in good health and CMV-seronegative. Each CDR3 is given with its conserved first and last residue. The order of the fields is CDR3 length, D gene, V gene, clone size, J gene, CDR3 protein, CDR3 DNA. D genes are given only for firm matches. Clone sizes are given selectively: once, few, many, or a class where the clone is expanded.

14	TRBD1	TRBV27	-	TRBJ2-1	CASRWDSSYNEQFF	TGTGCCAGCCGCTGGGACAGCTCCTACAATGAGCAGTTCTTC
15	-	TRBV6-6	-	TRBJ2-1	CASSSDRQWVYEQFF	TGTGCCAGCAGTTCCGACAGACAGTGGGTCTATGAGCAGTTCTTC
13	-	TRBV27	-	TRBJ1-5	CASSRRIGQPQHF	TGTGCCAGCAGCCGGCGGATAGGTCAGCCCCAGCATTTT
13	-	TRBV27	few	TRBJ2-7	CASSEERAYEQYF	TGTGCCAGCAGTGAAGAGCGTGCCTACGAGCAGTACTTC
16	TRBD2	TRBV7-3	-	TRBJ2-3	CASSLKLSGGADTQYF	TGTGCCAGCAGCTTAAAGTTGAGCGGGGGGGCAGATACGCAGTATTTT
14	TRBD2	TRBV30	-	TRBJ2-1	CAWRLAGGNNEQFF	TGTGCCTGGAGACTAGCGGGAGGGAACAATGAGCAGTTCTTC
11	-	TRBV27	-	TRBJ1-5	CASGLNQPQHF	TGTGCCAGCGGACTCAATCAGCCCCAGCATTTT
14	-	TRBV6-1	-	TRBJ2-7	CASSETEGSYEQYF	TGTGCCAGCAGTGAGACGGAGGGTTCCTACGAGCAGTACTTC
11	-	TRBV20-1	-	TRBJ2-7	CSATGDYEQYF	TGCAGTGCTACCGGGGATTACGAGCAGTACTTC
15	TRBD1	TRBV5-1	-	TRBJ2-7	CASSLGGGIIYEQYF	TGCGCCAGCAGCTTGGGAGGGGGCATCATCTACGAGCAGTACTTC
15	-	TRBV7-8	-	TRBJ1-4	CASSLGTATNEKLFF	TGTGCCAGCAGCTTAGGGACAGCAACTAATGAAAAACTGTTTTTT
13	TRBD1	TRBV10-3	-	TRBJ1-5	CAIREGAGQPQHF	TGTGCCATCCGTGAGGGGGCTGGGCAGCCCCAGCATTTT
18	TRBD1	TRBV30	-	TRBJ1-6	CAWSVGTDLSSYNSPLHF	TGTGCCTGGAGTGTCGGGACAGATTTGAGCTCCTATAATTCACCCCTCCACTTT
13	TRBD1	TRBV30	-	TRBJ1-5	CAWSGQGGQPQHF	TGTGCCTGGAGTGGACAGGGTGGTCAGCCCCAGCATTTT
14	TRBD1	TRBV5-1	few	TRBJ2-1	CASSTGTGTHEQFF	TGCGCCAGCAGCACCGGGACAGGGACCCATGAGCAGTTCTTC
15	TRBD1	TRBV28	-	TRBJ1-6	CASSTQGQGDSPLHF	TGTGCCAGCAGCACGCAGGGCCAGGGGGATTCACCCCTCCACTTT
14	-	TRBV5-1	-	TRBJ2-3	CASSYGLFTDTQYF	TGCGCCAGCAGCTATGGACTATTCACAGATACGCAGTATTTT
12	-	TRBV7-9	once	TRBJ2-7	CASSLSREVQYF	TGTGCCAGCAGCTTGTCCAGGGAGGTGCAGTACTTC